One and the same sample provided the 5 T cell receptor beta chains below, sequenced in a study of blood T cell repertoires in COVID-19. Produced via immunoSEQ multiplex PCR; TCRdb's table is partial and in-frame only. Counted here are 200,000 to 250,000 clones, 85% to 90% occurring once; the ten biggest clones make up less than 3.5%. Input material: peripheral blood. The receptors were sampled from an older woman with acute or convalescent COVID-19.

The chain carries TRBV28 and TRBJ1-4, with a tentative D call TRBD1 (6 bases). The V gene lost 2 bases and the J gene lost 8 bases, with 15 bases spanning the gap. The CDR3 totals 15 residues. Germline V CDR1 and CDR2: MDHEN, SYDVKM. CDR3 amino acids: CASSLPGQPAEKLFF. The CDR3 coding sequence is TGTGCCAGCAGTTTACCCGGACAGCCCGCAGAAAAACTGTTTTTT.

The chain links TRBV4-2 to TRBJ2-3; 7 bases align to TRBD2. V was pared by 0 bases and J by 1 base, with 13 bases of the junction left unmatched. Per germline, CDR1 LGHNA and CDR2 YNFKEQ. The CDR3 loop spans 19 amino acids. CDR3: CASSQDPPGGGPGTDTQYF. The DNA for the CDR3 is TGTGCCAGCAGCCAAGATCCCCCGGGGGGAGGGCCGGGCACAGATACGCAGTATTTT.

DNA for the CDR3: TGTGCCAGCAGTGAATGGACAGCTTCCGGTGAAAAACTGTTTTTT. This sequence encodes CASSEWTASGEKLFF. The V call is TRBV25-1, the J call TRBJ1-4; TRBD1 is a possible D gene (6 bases). Germline CDR1 MGHDK, CDR2 SYGVNS. This CDR3 has 15 residues. The V end lost 1 base, the J end lost 7 bases, and 13 bases lay between the germline ends.

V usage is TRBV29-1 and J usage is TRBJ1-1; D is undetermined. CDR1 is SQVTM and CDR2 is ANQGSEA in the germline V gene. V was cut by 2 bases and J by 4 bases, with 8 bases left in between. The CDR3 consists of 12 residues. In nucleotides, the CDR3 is TGCAGCGTTGAAAGGTCAGGCACTGAAGCTTTCTTT. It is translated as CSVERSGTEAFF.

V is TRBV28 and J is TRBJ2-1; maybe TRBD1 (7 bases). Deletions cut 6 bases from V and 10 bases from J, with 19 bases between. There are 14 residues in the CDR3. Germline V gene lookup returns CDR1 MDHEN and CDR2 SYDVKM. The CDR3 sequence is CASSRQGGAREQFF. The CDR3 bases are TGTGCCAGCAGCCGACAGGGAGGCGCAAGAGAGCAGTTCTTC.